This entry features one T cell receptor beta chain sequence. Its antigen is not identified. The data were taken from a study of T cell responses to AZD1222 COVID-19 vaccine. Regarding the study as a whole: Repertoire sampling occurred only after the peak T cell response. In a largely white British group with more females than males, clonal diversity was possibly underestimated.

The CDR3 is 16 residues long. Looked up from germline, CDR1 is LNHNV and CDR2 is YYDKDF (reference sequence). V lost 0 bases and J lost 2, with 13 bases in between. Assay used: immunoSEQ multiplex PCR; TCRdb lists only in-frame clones, some missing. Of approximately 79,000 clones in the sample, approximately 88% are singletons; the top ten hold approximately 15%. This clonotype was sampled from an adult in good health. The chain combines TRBV15 with TRBJ1-2, with no clear D. This specimen consisted of peripheral blood, obtained on day 0 of AZD1222 vaccination. CDR3 sequence: CATSRDRATGNYGYTF. The CDR3 nucleotides are TGTGCCACCAGCAGAGATCGGGCCACCGGCAACTATGGCTACACCTTC.